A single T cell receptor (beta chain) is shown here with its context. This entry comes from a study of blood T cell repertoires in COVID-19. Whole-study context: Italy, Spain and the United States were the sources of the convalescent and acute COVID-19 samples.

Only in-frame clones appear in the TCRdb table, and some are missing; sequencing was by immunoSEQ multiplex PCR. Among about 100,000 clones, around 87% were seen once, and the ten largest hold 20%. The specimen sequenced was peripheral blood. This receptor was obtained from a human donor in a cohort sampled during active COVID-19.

The CDR3 region is CASSPLAGAYNEQFF. The CDR3 coding sequence is TGTGCCAGCAGCCCACTTGCGGGGGCCTACAATGAGCAGTTCTTC. The chain is built from TRBV7-3 and TRBJ2-1, with 7 bases lining up with TRBD2. The CDR3 extends over 15 amino acids. The J segment lost 2 bases and the V segment lost 5 bases, leaving 6 bases of the junction unmatched. Germline CDR1 is SGHTA and CDR2 is FQGTGA.